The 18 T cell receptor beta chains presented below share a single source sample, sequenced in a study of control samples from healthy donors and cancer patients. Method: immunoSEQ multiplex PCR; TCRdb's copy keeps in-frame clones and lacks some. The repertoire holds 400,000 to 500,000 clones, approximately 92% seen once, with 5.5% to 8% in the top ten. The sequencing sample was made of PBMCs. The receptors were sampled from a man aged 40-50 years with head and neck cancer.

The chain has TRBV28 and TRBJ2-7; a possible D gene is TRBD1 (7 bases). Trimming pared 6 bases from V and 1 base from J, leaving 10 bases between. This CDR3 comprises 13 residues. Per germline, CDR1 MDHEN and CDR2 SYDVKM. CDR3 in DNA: TGTGCCAGCAGCGGGGGACAGTCCTACGAGCAGTACTTC. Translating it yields CASSGGQSYEQYF.

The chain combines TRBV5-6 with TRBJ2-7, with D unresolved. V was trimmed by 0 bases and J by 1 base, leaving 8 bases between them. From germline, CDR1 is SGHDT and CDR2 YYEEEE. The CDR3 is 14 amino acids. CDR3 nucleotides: TGTGCCAGCAGCTTGGGTGGGAAGTCCTACGAGCAGTACTTC. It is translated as CASSLGGKSYEQYF.

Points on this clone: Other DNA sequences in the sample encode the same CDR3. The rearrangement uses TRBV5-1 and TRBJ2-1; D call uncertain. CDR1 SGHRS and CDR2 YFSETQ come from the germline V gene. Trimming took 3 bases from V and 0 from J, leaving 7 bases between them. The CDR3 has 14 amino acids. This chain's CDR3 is CASSSSSSYNEQFF. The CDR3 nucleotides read TGCGCCAGCAGCTCAAGTAGCTCCTACAATGAGCAGTTCTTC.

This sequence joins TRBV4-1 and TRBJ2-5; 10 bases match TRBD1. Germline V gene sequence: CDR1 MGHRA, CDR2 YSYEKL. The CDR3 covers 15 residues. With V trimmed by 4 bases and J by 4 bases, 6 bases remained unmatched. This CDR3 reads CASSLTGGSGETQYF. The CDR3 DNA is TGCGCCAGCAGCCTGACAGGGGGCTCTGGAGAGACCCAGTACTTC.

The CDR3 region is CASSWRGTDEKLFF. The CDR3 DNA follows: TGTGCCAGCAGCTGGCGAGGGACTGATGAAAAACTGTTTTTT. The chain links TRBV5-4 to TRBJ1-4; perhaps TRBD1 as D (5 bases). Germline V gene lookup returns CDR1 SGHNT and CDR2 YYREEE (reference sequence). This CDR3 region has 14 residues. Trimming removed 3 bases from V and 6 bases from J, with 12 bases in between.

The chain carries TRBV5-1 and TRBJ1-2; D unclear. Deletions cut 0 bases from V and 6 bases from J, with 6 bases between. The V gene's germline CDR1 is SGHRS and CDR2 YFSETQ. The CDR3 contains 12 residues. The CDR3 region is CASSLDVNGYTF. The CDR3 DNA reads TGCGCCAGCAGCTTGGACGTTAATGGCTACACCTTC.

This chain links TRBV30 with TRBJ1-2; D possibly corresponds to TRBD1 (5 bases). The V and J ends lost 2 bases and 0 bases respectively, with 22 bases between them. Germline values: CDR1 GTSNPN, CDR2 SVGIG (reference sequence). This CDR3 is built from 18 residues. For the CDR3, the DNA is TGTGCCTGGAGTAGGGCAGGGATCCTTCGTGGGGCTAACTATGGCTACACCTTC. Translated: CAWSRAGILRGANYGYTF.

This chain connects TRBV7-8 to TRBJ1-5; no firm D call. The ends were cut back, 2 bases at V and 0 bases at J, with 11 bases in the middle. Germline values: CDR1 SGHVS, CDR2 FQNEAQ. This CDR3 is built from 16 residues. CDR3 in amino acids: CASSLLGGNSNQPQHF. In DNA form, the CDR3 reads TGTGCCAGCAGCTTACTCGGAGGAAATAGCAATCAGCCCCAGCATTTT.

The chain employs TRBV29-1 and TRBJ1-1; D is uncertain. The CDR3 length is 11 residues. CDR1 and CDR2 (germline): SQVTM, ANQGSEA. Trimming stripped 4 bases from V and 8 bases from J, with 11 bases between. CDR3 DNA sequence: TGCAGCGTTGGTCCGTCGGAAGAAGCTTTCTTT. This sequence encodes CSVGPSEEAFF.

The CDR3 loop reads CASSVVDPGELFF. CDR3 bases: TGTGCCAGCAGCGTAGTTGATCCCGGGGAGCTGTTTTTT. V and J are TRBV9 and TRBJ2-2; D remains unclear. Trimming left V 0 bases short and J 6 bases short, with 6 bases between. The CDR3 runs 13 residues. CDR1 is SGDLS, CDR2 YYNGEE, per germline. The full variable domain, its missing parts supplied by reference TRBV9 and TRBJ2-2, is DSGVTQTPKHLITATGQRVTLRCSPRSGDLSVYWYQQSLDQGLQFLIQYYNGEERAKGNILERFSAQQFPDLHSELNLSSLELGDSALYFCASSVVDPGELFFGEGSRLTVL.

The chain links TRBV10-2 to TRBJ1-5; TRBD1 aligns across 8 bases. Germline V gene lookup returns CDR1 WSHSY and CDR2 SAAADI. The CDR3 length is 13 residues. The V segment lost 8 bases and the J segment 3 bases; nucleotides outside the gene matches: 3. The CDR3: CASGTGTNQPQHF. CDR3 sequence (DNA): TGCGCCAGCGGGACAGGCACCAATCAGCCCCAGCATTTT.

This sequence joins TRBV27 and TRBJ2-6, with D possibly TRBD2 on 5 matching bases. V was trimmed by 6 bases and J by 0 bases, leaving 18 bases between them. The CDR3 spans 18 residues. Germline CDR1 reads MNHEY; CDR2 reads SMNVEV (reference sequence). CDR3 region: CASSPFVEASSGANVLTF. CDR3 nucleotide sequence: TGTGCCAGCAGCCCCTTTGTGGAGGCTTCCTCTGGGGCCAACGTCCTGACTTTC.

The CDR3 nucleotides read TGTGCCAGCGGGAGGAGCGAGAGATCAAACATTCAGTACTTC. Encoded protein: CASGRSERSNIQYF. The rearrangement links TRBV2 to TRBJ2-4, with D possibly being TRBD2 (6 bases). CDR3 length equals 14 residues. CDR1 is SNHLY and CDR2 is FYNNEI in the germline V gene. The ends were cut back, 8 bases at V and 6 bases at J, with 17 bases in the middle.

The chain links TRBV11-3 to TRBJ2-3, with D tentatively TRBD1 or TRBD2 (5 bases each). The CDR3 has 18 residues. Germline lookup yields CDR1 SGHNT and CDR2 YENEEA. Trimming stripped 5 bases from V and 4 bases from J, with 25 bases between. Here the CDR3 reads CASSPGTAPGPMADTQYF. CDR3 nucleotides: TGTGCCAGCAGCCCCGGGACCGCGCCGGGCCCTATGGCAGATACGCAGTATTTT.

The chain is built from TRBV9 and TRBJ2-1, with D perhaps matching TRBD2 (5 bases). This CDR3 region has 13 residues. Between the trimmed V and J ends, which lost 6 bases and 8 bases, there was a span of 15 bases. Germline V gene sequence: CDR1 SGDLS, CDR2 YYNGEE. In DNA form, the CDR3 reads TGTGCCAGCACCCGAGGGATGGGCGATGAGCAGTTCTTC. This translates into CASTRGMGDEQFF.

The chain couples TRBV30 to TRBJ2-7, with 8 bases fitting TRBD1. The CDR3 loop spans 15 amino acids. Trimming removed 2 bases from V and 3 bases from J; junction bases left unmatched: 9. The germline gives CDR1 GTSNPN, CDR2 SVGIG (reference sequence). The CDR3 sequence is CAWSYRDRPFYEQYF. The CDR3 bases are TGTGCCTGGAGTTACCGGGACAGGCCTTTCTACGAGCAGTACTTC.

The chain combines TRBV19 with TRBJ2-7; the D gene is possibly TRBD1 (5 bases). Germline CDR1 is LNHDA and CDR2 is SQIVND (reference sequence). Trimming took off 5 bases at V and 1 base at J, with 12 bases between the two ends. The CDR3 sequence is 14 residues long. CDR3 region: CASSPQTESYEQYF. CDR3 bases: TGTGCCAGTAGTCCCCAGACAGAATCCTACGAGCAGTACTTC.

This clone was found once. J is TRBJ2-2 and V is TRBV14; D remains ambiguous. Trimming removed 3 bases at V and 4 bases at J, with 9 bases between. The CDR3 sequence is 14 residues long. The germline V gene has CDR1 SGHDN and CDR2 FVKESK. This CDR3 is CASSQVSGTGELFF. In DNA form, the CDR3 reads TGTGCCAGCAGCCAGGTATCTGGCACCGGGGAGCTGTTTTTT.